The 20 T cell receptor beta chains given below trace back to one sample, sequenced in a study of blood T cell repertoires in COVID-19. Assay used: immunoSEQ multiplex PCR; TCRdb lists only in-frame clones, some missing. The data contain 180,000 or so clones, about 80% of them seen just once; the ten biggest clones take up roughly 7%. Material: PBMCs or T cells enriched from blood (not recorded which). The receptors were gathered from a man aged 40-49 years who had recovered from COVID-19.

The V call is TRBV6-5, the J call TRBJ2-5; tentatively, D is TRBD2 (5 bases). Trimming took 0 bases from V and 5 from J, leaving 10 bases between them. The CDR3 sequence is 14 residues long. The germline gives CDR1 MNHEY, CDR2 SVGAGI. CDR3 residues: CASSYSRDGETQYF. CDR3 bases: TGTGCCAGCAGTTACTCGAGGGATGGGGAGACCCAGTACTTC.

V and J are TRBV20-1 and TRBJ1-2; 7 nucleotides align to TRBD1. Unmatched junction bases numbered 3, after V lost 3 bases and J lost 8 bases. From germline, CDR1 is DFQATT and CDR2 SNEGSKA (reference sequence). The CDR3 is made up of 11 amino acids. CDR3 loop: CSARTGPGYTF. The CDR3 DNA is TGCAGTGCTAGGACAGGGCCCGGCTACACCTTC.

The rearrangement uses TRBV6-6 and TRBJ2-5, with D possibly matching TRBD2 (6 bases). V was trimmed by 6 bases and J by 7 bases, leaving 21 bases between them. The germline gives CDR1 MNHNY, CDR2 SVGAGI (reference sequence). The CDR3 runs to 15 residues. The chain's CDR3 is CASSPGFTPEGTQYF. In DNA, the CDR3 is TGTGCCAGCAGCCCAGGGTTCACCCCGGAGGGGACCCAGTACTTC.

This clone was found a few times. The V and J genes are TRBV7-9 and TRBJ2-5; perhaps TRBD1 as D (6 bases). The CDR3 is made up of 14 amino acids. Trimming stripped 5 bases from V and 2 bases from J, with 12 bases between. CDR1 SEHNR and CDR2 FQNEAQ come from the germline V gene (reference sequence). CDR3 in amino acids: CASSPDSAQETQYF. The CDR3 region has the DNA TGTGCCAGCAGCCCGGACAGCGCACAAGAGACCCAGTACTTC.

Note on this clone: The same CDR3 can be traced to other DNA sequences in this sample. The chain carries TRBV19 and TRBJ2-2; 7 bases agree with TRBD1. Germline CDR1 and CDR2: LNHDA and SQIVND (reference sequence). The CDR3 has 14 amino acids. After removal of 3 bases from V and 6 bases from J, the junction contained 4 bases not matched to a gene. Here the CDR3 DNA reads TGTGCCAGTAGTATTGAGCAGGGGGCCGGGGAGCTGTTTTTT. Translated, it gives CASSIEQGAGELFF.

The J gene is TRBJ1-2, the V gene TRBV5-6; no reliable D call. This CDR3 region has 14 residues. Trimming cost V 4 bases and J 2 bases, with 12 bases left between them. Germline CDR1 reads SGHDT; CDR2 reads YYEEEE. CDR3 protein: CASSRRVQNYGYTF. Written as DNA, the CDR3 is TGTGCCAGCAGCCGCCGTGTACAAAACTATGGCTACACCTTC.

The chain links TRBV7-7 to TRBJ2-3, with 11 bases identical to TRBD2. V dropped 1 base and J dropped 0; count of bases not matched to a gene: 9. CDR1 is SSHAT, CDR2 FNYEAQ, per germline (reference sequence). The CDR3 is 19 amino acids. DNA of the CDR3: TGTGCCAGCAGCTTAGAGGGGAAGGGACTAGCGGAAAGCACAGATACGCAGTATTTT. It yields the protein CASSLEGKGLAESTDTQYF. The full variable domain, completed using reference TRBV7-7 and TRBJ2-3, is GAGVSQSPRYKVTKRGQDVTLRCDPISSHATLYWYQQALGQGPEFLTYFNYEAQPDKSGLPSDRFSAERPEGSISTLTIQRTEQRDSAMYRCASSLEGKGLAESTDTQYFGPGTRLTVL.

The J gene is TRBJ2-1, the V gene TRBV18; D gene uncertain. Germline CDR1 KGHSH, CDR2 LQKENI. The CDR3 is 14 amino acids. Trimming removed 4 bases from V and 4 bases from J, with 11 bases in between. For the CDR3, the DNA is TGTGCCAGCTCACTACCCCCGGAGTACAATGAGCAGTTCTTC. It codes for CASSLPPEYNEQFF.

J is TRBJ2-4 and V is TRBV4-2; TRBD1 matches at 8 bases. The CDR3 length is 17 residues. V gave up 4 bases and J gave up 4 bases; unmatched junction bases: 12. Per the germline V gene, CDR1 is LGHNA and CDR2 is YNFKEQ. In DNA form, the CDR3 reads TGTGCCAGCAGCCCTCACAGGGGGTTAGAGAGGAAAAACATTCAGTACTTC. Encoded protein: CASSPHRGLERKNIQYF.

Points on this clone: The identical CDR3 is also encoded by other nucleotide sequences in the sample. The J gene is TRBJ1-1, the V gene TRBV18; no reliable D call. The V end was cut by 4 bases, the J end by 1 base, with 7 bases between. There are 13 residues in the CDR3. In germline, CDR1 is KGHSH, CDR2 LQKENI. CDR3 sequence reads: CASSRQENTEAFF. CDR3 sequence (DNA): TGTGCCAGCTCACGGCAGGAGAACACTGAAGCTTTCTTT.

This clone appeared once. V gene TRBV18 combines with J gene TRBJ2-5; 8 bases agree with TRBD1. The CDR3 is made up of 18 amino acids. Germline loops: CDR1 KGHSH, CDR2 LQKENI. J lost 0 bases, V lost 2 bases, and 11 bases had no gene match. The CDR3 nucleotides read TGTGCCAGCTCACCAGTCCCTAGGACAGGGAGATACCAAGAGACCCAGTACTTC. Amino acid sequence: CASSPVPRTGRYQETQYF.

The rearrangement links TRBV13 to TRBJ1-6; D is uncertain. V shed 5 bases and J shed 8 bases, with 19 bases lying between them. This CDR3 contains 16 residues. Per germline, CDR1 PRHDT and CDR2 FYEKMQ (reference sequence). CDR3 in DNA: TGTGCCAGCAGCGTAACCCAGGCCTACCGCCATTCACCCCTCCACTTT. Protein product: CASSVTQAYRHSPLHF. The whole variable domain, filled in from reference TRBV13 and TRBJ1-6, reads AAGVIQSPRHLIKEKRETATLKCYPIPRHDTVYWYQQGPGQDPQFLISFYEKMQSDKGSIPDRFSAQQFSDYHSELNMSSLELGDSALYFCASSVTQAYRHSPLHFGNGTRLTVT.

The CDR3 sequence: CASLAGSWGNTEAFF. DNA of the CDR3: TGTGCCAGTTTGGCGGGGTCGTGGGGGAACACTGAAGCTTTCTTT. V gene TRBV19 combines with J gene TRBJ1-1; no reliable D call. This CDR3 spans 15 amino acids. The germline CDR1 and CDR2 sequences are LNHDA and SQIVND (reference sequence). The germline V and J ends were trimmed by 8 bases and 1 base, with 17 bases remaining between them. The complete variable domain, with remaining parts taken from reference TRBV19 and TRBJ1-1, reads DGGITQSPKYLFRKEGQNVTLSCEQNLNHDAMYWYRQDPGQGLRLIYYSQIVNDFQKGDIAEGYSVSREKKESFPLTVTSAQKNPTAFYLCASLAGSWGNTEAFFGQGTRLTVV.

This clone was observed a single time. The chain couples TRBV7-8 to TRBJ2-1; possibly TRBD2 for D (6 bases). CDR1 and CDR2 from the germline V gene are SGHVS and FQNEAQ. The CDR3 sequence is 15 residues long. Between the trimmed V and J ends, which lost 4 bases and 2 bases, there was a span of 12 bases. CDR3 loop: CASSSRLEPYNEQFF. DNA of the CDR3: TGTGCCAGCAGCTCTAGACTAGAGCCCTACAATGAGCAGTTCTTC. The full variable domain, in which reference TRBV7-8 and TRBJ2-1 provide the parts outside the CDR3, is GAGVSQSPRYKVAKRGQDVALRCDPISGHVSLFWYQQALGQGPEFLTYFQNEAQLDKSGLPSDRFFAERPEGSVSTLKIQRTQQEDSAVYLCASSSRLEPYNEQFFGPGTRLTVL.

In its sample, this clone was seen many times. The rearrangement links TRBV9 to TRBJ1-3, with 7 bases that match TRBD1. The germline V gene has CDR1 SGDLS and CDR2 YYNGEE. This CDR3 contains 16 residues. The V and J ends lost 4 bases and 0 bases, in that order; junction bases with no gene match: 7. CDR3 coding DNA: TGTGCCAGCAGCAAAGGGGGCAGCCCCTCTGGAAACACCATATATTTT. Translation: CASSKGGSPSGNTIYF. The full variable domain, in which reference TRBV9 and TRBJ1-3 provide the parts outside the CDR3, is DSGVTQTPKHLITATGQRVTLRCSPRSGDLSVYWYQQSLDQGLQFLIQYYNGEERAKGNILERFSAQQFPDLHSELNLSSLELGDSALYFCASSKGGSPSGNTIYFGEGSWLTVV.

The chain joins TRBV5-1 to TRBJ1-1; TRBD1 matches at 11 bases. After removal of 3 bases from V and 4 bases from J, the junction contained 8 bases not matched to a gene. Germline assignment: CDR1 SGHRS and CDR2 YFSETQ. The length of the CDR3 is 16 residues. The CDR3 protein is CASSSGQGALGTEAFF. CDR3 coding DNA: TGCGCCAGCAGCTCTGGACAGGGGGCTTTAGGCACTGAAGCTTTCTTT.

The V call is TRBV4-2, the J call TRBJ2-1; possibly TRBD2 for D (5 bases). The CDR3 is 15 amino acids. The germline gives CDR1 LGHNA, CDR2 YNFKEQ. V lost 3 bases and J 6 bases, leaving 15 bases between the germline ends. The CDR3 DNA follows: TGTGCCAGCAGCCATGCGCACCGGGGTCCCAATGAGCAGTTCTTC. This gives the protein CASSHAHRGPNEQFF.

The V and J genes are TRBV9 and TRBJ2-1, with D possibly being TRBD2 (6 bases). The V end lost 3 bases, the J end lost 15 bases, and 13 bases lay between the germline ends. Germline CDR1 is SGDLS and CDR2 is YYNGEE. CDR3 length equals 11 residues. Here the CDR3 reads CASSAGDWLFF. CDR3 bases: TGTGCCAGCAGCGCGGGGGATTGGCTGTTCTTC. Variable domain in full (rest from reference TRBV9 and TRBJ2-1): DSGVTQTPKHLITATGQRVTLRCSPRSGDLSVYWYQQSLDQGLQFLIQYYNGEERAKGNILERFSAQQFPDLHSELNLSSLELGDSALYFCASSAGDWLFFGPGTRLTVL.

This clone was found once. The chain joins TRBV19 to TRBJ1-5; no definite D call. Looked up from germline, CDR1 is LNHDA and CDR2 is SQIVND (reference sequence). The CDR3 is 13 residues long. The V and J ends lost 6 bases and 2 bases respectively, with 8 bases between them. The CDR3 here is CASRREGNQPQHF. CDR3 sequence (DNA): TGTGCCAGTAGGAGGGAGGGCAATCAGCCCCAGCATTTT. The complete variable domain, with remaining parts taken from reference TRBV19 and TRBJ1-5, reads DGGITQSPKYLFRKEGQNVTLSCEQNLNHDAMYWYRQDPGQGLRLIYYSQIVNDFQKGDIAEGYSVSREKKESFPLTVTSAQKNPTAFYLCASRREGNQPQHFGDGTRLSIL.

The gene calls are TRBV19 and TRBJ2-7, with D possibly being TRBD2 (5 bases). The length of the CDR3 is 14 residues. CDR1 LNHDA and CDR2 SQIVND come from the germline V gene (reference sequence). Trimming took 3 bases from V and 3 from J, leaving 12 bases between them. The CDR3 loop reads CASSMDSRLYEQYF. In nucleotides, the CDR3 is TGTGCCAGTAGTATGGACTCGAGGCTCTACGAGCAGTACTTC.